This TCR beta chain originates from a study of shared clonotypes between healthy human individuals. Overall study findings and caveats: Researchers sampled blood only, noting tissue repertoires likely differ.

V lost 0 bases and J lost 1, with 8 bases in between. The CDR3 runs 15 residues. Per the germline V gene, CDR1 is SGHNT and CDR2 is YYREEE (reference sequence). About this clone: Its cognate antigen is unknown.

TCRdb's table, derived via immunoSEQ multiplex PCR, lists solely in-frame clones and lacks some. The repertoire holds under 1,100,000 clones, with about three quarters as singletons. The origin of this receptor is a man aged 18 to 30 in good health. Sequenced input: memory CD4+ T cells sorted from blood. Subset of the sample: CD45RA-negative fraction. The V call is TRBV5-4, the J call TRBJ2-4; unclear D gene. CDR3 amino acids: CASSLVGRAKNIQYF. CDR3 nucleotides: TGTGCCAGCAGCTTGGTGGGCAGGGCCAAAAACATTCAGTACTTC.